These 3 T cell receptor beta chains were sequenced from one sample in a study of T cells after yellow fever vaccination. TCRdb independently ran MiXCR on the 5' RACE reads; one entry per CDR3 protein. The data hold 340,000 or so distinct CDR3 sequences, with under 15% observed a single time. The sequencing used CD4+ T cells sorted from PBMCs, collected 15 days after the yellow fever booster vaccination. The source of these receptors is a man younger than 35 who received the YFV17D yellow fever vaccine.

The rearrangement links TRBV9 to TRBJ2-3; TRBD2 matches 8 bases. J was trimmed by 5 bases and V by 3 bases; bases with no gene match: 5. The CDR3 is 14 residues long. Germline CDR1 reads SGDLS; CDR2 reads YYNGEE. The CDR3 protein is CASSAGGTVDTQYF. CDR3 nucleotides: TGTGCCAGCAGCGCGGGGGGGACGGTAGATACGCAGTATTTT.

The chain links TRBV12-3 or TRBV12-4 to TRBJ2-7; D call uncertain. The V gene lost 4 bases and the J gene lost 7 bases, with 14 bases spanning the gap. The CDR3 sequence is 13 residues long. CDR3 sequence: CASSYNLVGEQYF. DNA of the CDR3: TGTGCCAGCAGTTACAATCTCGTTGGGGAGCAGTACTTC.

This chain connects TRBV10-1 to TRBJ1-2, with 9 bases identical to TRBD1. The CDR3 totals 14 residues. The germline V gene has CDR1 WNHNN and CDR2 SYGVQD (reference sequence). The ends lost 10 bases at V and 4 bases at J; junction bases unmatched: 10. CDR3 in amino acids: CATFIGQGSYGYTF. The DNA of the CDR3 is TGCGCCACCTTTATTGGACAGGGGAGCTATGGCTACACCTTC.